A selection of T cell receptor beta chains follows, all from one sample in a study of CD8+CD57+ T cells in acquired aplastic anemia. TCRdb re-analysed the reads in MiXCR, keeping a single row per CDR3 protein. This sample has roughly 220,000 distinct CDR3 sequences, with 50% to 70% found just once. The sample taken for sequencing was sorted CD4+, CD8+, or CD8+CD57+ T cells (not recorded which) from PBMCs. The receptors originated from a human donor with aplastic anemia. Both conserved end residues are part of each CDR3. D genes are given only for firm matches. Size values are once, few and many counts, or a class for expanded clones, and some rows have none.

TRBV19	NA	TRBD1	TRBJ1-2	CASSMGYDRGLSGYTF	TGTGCCAGTAGTATGGGCTACGACAGGGGGCTTTCTGGCTACACCTTC
TRBV7-9	NA	TRBD1	TRBJ2-5	CASSSGTGQETQYF	TGTGCCAGCAGTTCCGGGACAGGGCAAGAGACCCAGTACTTC
TRBV5-1	few	TRBD2	TRBJ2-7	CASSPLSGRLSVEQYF	TGCGCCAGCAGTCCCCTTAGCGGGAGGTTGTCGGTGGAGCAGTACTTC
TRBV19	NA	NA	TRBJ1-5	CASSGGESYEQPQHF	TGTGCCAGTAGTGGCGGGGAATCCTACGAGCAGCCCCAGCATTTT
TRBV9	few	NA	TRBJ2-2	CASSEQVTGELFF	TGTGCCAGCAGCGAACAGGTCACCGGGGAGCTGTTTTTT
TRBV29-1	NA	NA	TRBJ1-2	CSVDSGMGGYTF	TGCAGCGTTGATTCGGGGATGGGGGGCTACACCTTC
TRBV9	once	NA	TRBJ2-7	CASSVGGAQNTYEQYF	TGTGCCAGCAGCGTAGGAGGGGCCCAAAACACCTACGAGCAGTACTTC
TRBV20-1	NA	NA	TRBJ1-2	CSARGGTKPDGYTF	TGCAGTGCTAGGGGGGGGACAAAACCAGATGGCTACACCTTC
TRBV29-1	NA	NA	TRBJ2-3	CSVELYRGTQYF	TGCAGCGTTGAATTGTATAGGGGGACGCAGTATTTT
TRBV5-1	NA	TRBD1	TRBJ1-6	CASSEGTDNSPLHF	TGCGCCAGCAGCGAAGGGACAGATAATTCACCCCTCCACTTT
TRBV13	medium-sized	NA	TRBJ2-3	CASSPAGRITDTQYF	TGTGCCAGCAGCCCAGCTGGCAGAATCACAGATACGCAGTATTTT
TRBV2	NA	NA	TRBJ2-7	CASSVWGQTYEQYF	TGTGCCAGCAGTGTGTGGGGACAAACCTACGAGCAGTACTTC
TRBV9	once	NA	TRBJ2-1	CASSAYWAYNEQFF	TGTGCCAGCAGCGCTTACTGGGCATACAATGAGCAGTTCTTC
TRBV24-1	few	NA	TRBJ2-5	CATSDLDQETQYF	TGTGCCACCAGTGATTTGGATCAAGAGACCCAGTACTTC
TRBV7-8	NA	TRBD2	TRBJ2-3	CASSFSGGPADTQYF	TGTGCCAGCAGCTTCAGCGGGGGGCCCGCAGATACGCAGTATTTT
TRBV9	NA	NA	TRBJ1-5	CASSSGTSDQPQHF	TGTGCCAGCAGCTCCGGGACGTCGGATCAGCCCCAGCATTTT
TRBV12-3/TRBV12-4	NA	NA	TRBJ1-2	CASSLSGGGQFNYGYTF	TGTGCCAGCAGTTTATCCGGTGGCGGACAGTTTAACTATGGCTACACCTTC
TRBV19	few	NA	TRBJ1-6	CASRITGSPLHF	TGTGCCAGCCGAATTACAGGGTCGCCCCTCCACTTT
TRBV14	NA	TRBD1	TRBJ2-5	CASSQTGGRETQYF	TGTGCCAGCAGCCAGACAGGGGGCAGGGAGACCCAGTACTTC
TRBV9	NA	NA	TRBJ2-2	CASSVGMGGLCNEQFFGELFF	NA
TRBV7-9	NA	TRBD1	TRBJ2-1	CASSRDPGQGVDEQFF	TGTGCCAGCAGCAGGGATCCGGGACAGGGGGTGGATGAGCAGTTCTTC
TRBV7-9	many	TRBD1	TRBJ2-3	CASSRTGVFGTDTQYF	TGTGCCAGCAGCCGGACAGGGGTTTTTGGCACAGATACGCAGTATTTT